This entry lists 21 T cell receptor beta chains sequenced from one sample in a study of blood T cells in healthy people across ages. The use of a sample-barcoded 5' primer and a J-beta primer mix characterized a second PCR of 7 to 11 cycles. TCRdb analysed the 5' RACE reads with MiXCR anew, one entry per CDR3 protein. The sample contains some 1,000,000 distinct CDR3 sequences, approximately 26% of which appear only once. The same sample was also used in a study of T cells of mothers and their children.

The material sequenced was blood. The receptors were gathered from a girl aged 2 to 10 in good health.

This clonotype has more than one count but fewer than ten. This rearrangement joins TRBV27 to TRBJ1-1, with D uncertain. From germline, CDR1 is MNHEY and CDR2 SMNVEV (reference sequence). The ends were cut back, 9 bases at V and 10 bases at J, with 15 bases in the middle. This CDR3 spans 11 amino acids. DNA for the CDR3: TGTGCCAGGAGGGCCCACAATAGAGCTTTCTTT. Its translation is CARRAHNRAFF.

This clonotype showed up just a few times. This rearrangement joins TRBV4-2 to TRBJ1-5, with D perhaps TRBD1 (5 bases). In germline, CDR1 is LGHNA, CDR2 YNFKEQ. This CDR3 contains 16 residues. V was pared by 5 bases and J by 4 bases, with 18 bases between. The CDR3 sequence: CASSATGTLLNQPQHF. The CDR3 coding sequence is TGTGCCAGCAGCGCTACCGGGACCCTGTTAAATCAGCCCCAGCATTTT.

V usage is TRBV27 and J usage is TRBJ2-1, with 9 bases matching TRBD2. The V gene's germline CDR1 is MNHEY and CDR2 SMNVEV (reference sequence). This CDR3 is built from 15 residues. V was pared by 6 bases and J by 9 bases, with 12 bases of the junction left unmatched. The CDR3 region has the DNA TGTGCCAGCAGACCGATAGCGGGAGCAACTGTTGAGCAGTTCTTC. It codes for CASRPIAGATVEQFF.

J is TRBJ2-4 and V is TRBV12-3 or TRBV12-4; possible D gene TRBD2, 7 bases. The CDR3 extends over 15 amino acids. Trimming took off 7 bases at V and 3 bases at J, with 16 bases between the two ends. The CDR3 region is CASTKGGGDKNIQYF. The CDR3 region has the DNA TGTGCCAGCACTAAAGGAGGGGGGGACAAAAACATTCAGTACTTC.

The J gene is TRBJ2-5, the V gene TRBV18; possible D gene TRBD1, 6 bases. From germline, CDR1 is KGHSH and CDR2 LQKENI. Deletions cut 5 bases from V and 1 base from J, with 20 bases between. This CDR3 is 17 amino acids long. The DNA of the CDR3 is TGTGCCAGCTCATATATTACAGGGAGCACCACCCAAGAGACCCAGTACTTC. Translation: CASSYITGSTTQETQYF.

This clonotype was seen more than once but under ten times. An end of the junction differs from the germline gene, which may be a read error. The rearrangement uses TRBV4-2 and TRBJ2-7; 11 nucleotides agree with TRBD2. This CDR3 region has 16 residues. Germline assignment: CDR1 LGHNA and CDR2 YNFKEQ. The CDR3 DNA sequence: TGTGCCAGCGGCCAAGAAGCCCTAGCGGGGGGTTACGAGCAGTACTTC. Translating gives CASGQEALAGGYEQYF.

This clonotype has more than one count but fewer than ten. The DNA of the CDR3 is TGCAGTGCTAGAGATAGGCTAGCGGTTCTCACCGGCTCCTACGAGCAGTACTTC. Its translation is CSARDRLAVLTGSYEQYF. This rearrangement joins TRBV20-1 to TRBJ2-7; 7 bases are a match to TRBD2. Germline assignment: CDR1 DFQATT and CDR2 SNEGSKA (reference sequence). The length of the CDR3 is 18 residues. V trimming: 0 bases; J trimming: 0 bases; junction bases outside the gene matches: 14.

The chain carries TRBV12-3 or TRBV12-4 and TRBJ2-5, with D possibly being TRBD1 or TRBD2 (5 bases each). Trimming shortened V by 6 bases and J by 7 bases, and 18 bases separated the two germline ends. The CDR3 is 14 residues long. This chain's CDR3 is CASSPGTAPRTQYF. DNA for the CDR3: TGTGCCAGCAGCCCCGGGACCGCCCCACGGACCCAGTACTTC.

A few counts support this clonotype. The chain carries TRBV27 and TRBJ1-1, with TRBD1 matching over 8 bases. CDR1 is MNHEY, CDR2 SMNVEV, per germline (reference sequence). This CDR3 is built from 15 residues. Unmatched junction bases numbered 7, after V lost 3 bases and J lost 4 bases. The CDR3 here is CASSFHRGGGTEAFF. The CDR3 DNA reads as TGTGCCAGCAGTTTCCACAGGGGGGGGGGCACTGAAGCTTTCTTT.

DNA of the CDR3: TGTGCCAGCAGTGCACAGGGGGCGCCGGATACGCAGTATTTT. It encodes CASSAQGAPDTQYF. The rearrangement joins TRBV6-6 to TRBJ2-3; 9 bases agree with TRBD1. The germline CDR1 and CDR2 sequences are MNHNY and SVGAGI (reference sequence). The CDR3 spans 14 residues. Germline trimming cut 5 bases from V and 6 bases from J; bases unmatched to any gene: 6.

The chain has TRBV6-1 and TRBJ1-5, with D possibly matching TRBD1 (6 bases). The CDR3 is 14 residues long. The germline V gene encodes CDR1 MNHNS and CDR2 SASEGT. Trimming shortened V by 2 bases and J by 7 bases, and 12 bases separated the two germline ends. The CDR3 reads CASSEQGHGQPQHF. The CDR3, as DNA: TGTGCCAGCAGTGAACAGGGACATGGGCAGCCCCAGCATTTT.

The genes are TRBV7-2 and TRBJ1-2; 8 positions agree with TRBD1. The V gene end was trimmed by 4 bases and the J gene end by 5 bases; junction bases not matched to a gene: 15. Germline V gene sequence: CDR1 SGHTA, CDR2 FQGNSA. The length of the CDR3 is 17 residues. The CDR3 is CASSYYRDGQGLYGYTF. DNA for the CDR3: TGTGCCAGCAGCTACTACAGAGACGGACAGGGCCTATATGGCTACACCTTC. The full variable domain, completed using reference TRBV7-2 and TRBJ1-2, is GAGVSQSPSNKVTEKGKDVELRCDPISGHTALYWYRQSLGQGLEFLIYFQGNSAPDKSGLPSDRFSAERTGGSVSTLTIQRTQQEDSAVYLCASSYYRDGQGLYGYTFGSGTRLTVV.

This clonotype was counted a few times. The chain uses TRBV4-2 and TRBJ2-3; D may be TRBD1 (6 bases). The V gene's germline CDR1 is LGHNA and CDR2 YNFKEQ. V was shortened by 4 bases and J by 2 bases, with 16 bases between the two germline ends. The CDR3 sequence is 16 residues long. DNA of the CDR3: TGTGCCAGCAGCCGCTGGACAGAGCTTTACACAGATACGCAGTATTTT. Translation gives CASSRWTELYTDTQYF.

The V gene is TRBV20-1, the J gene TRBJ2-3; D is possibly TRBD1 (7 bases). This CDR3 is built from 16 residues. Trimming took 2 bases from V and 3 from J, leaving 18 bases between them. Per the germline V gene, CDR1 is DFQATT and CDR2 is SNEGSKA (reference sequence). This CDR3 is CSARLVDSGGTDTQYF. CDR3 DNA sequence: TGCAGTGCTAGACTCGTGGACTCAGGGGGGACAGATACGCAGTATTTT.

This clonotype came up a few times. The chain recombines TRBV7-9 with TRBJ2-3; 8 bases are shared with TRBD2. Germline loops: CDR1 SEHNR, CDR2 FQNEAQ (reference sequence). The CDR3 is made up of 16 amino acids. V lost 5 bases, J lost 2 bases, and 9 bases stayed unmatched. CDR3 nucleotides: TGTGCCAGCAGCCGACGCGGGGGGCACAACACAGATACGCAGTATTTT. Its translation is CASSRRGGHNTDTQYF. The full variable domain, rest sourced from reference TRBV7-9 and TRBJ2-3, is DTGVSQNPRHKITKRGQNVTFRCDPISEHNRLYWYRQTLGQGPEFLTYFQNEAQLEKSRLLSDRFSAERPKGSFSTLEIQRTEQGDSAMYLCASSRRGGHNTDTQYFGPGTRLTVL.

V is TRBV29-1 and J is TRBJ2-7; tentative D call: TRBD2 (6 bases). The CDR3 runs 14 residues. V lost 7 bases and J 3 bases, leaving 19 bases between the germline ends. CDR1 is SQVTM, CDR2 ANQGSEA, per germline. The CDR3 sequence is CSEPGLPLFYEQYF. The CDR3 DNA reads TGCAGCGAACCGGGACTCCCACTTTTCTACGAGCAGTACTTC.

The chain carries TRBV10-1 and TRBJ2-5, with D possibly being TRBD1 (6 bases). V was clipped by 2 bases and J by 4 bases, with 20 bases between them. Germline CDR1 reads WNHNN; CDR2 reads SYGVQD (reference sequence). This CDR3 has 17 amino acids. The CDR3 DNA sequence: TGCGCCAGCAGTGAGGTCTTCGGGACACAAGACAGAGAGACCCAGTACTTC. This encodes CASSEVFGTQDRETQYF.

In regard to this clonotype: One end of the junction fails to match germline, which may point to a read error. This chain connects TRBV12-3 or TRBV12-4 to TRBJ2-3; perhaps TRBD2 as D (6 bases). This CDR3 comprises 15 residues. CDR3 coding DNA: TGTGCCAGCAGCTTAGCGGACGTTACCTTAGATACGCAGTATTTT. Amino acids: CASSLADVTLDTQYF.

This clonotype was counted only a few times. The chain recombines TRBV2 with TRBJ2-5; D is perhaps TRBD1 or TRBD2 (5 bases each). This CDR3 region has 14 residues. V shed 6 bases and J shed 7 bases, with 18 bases lying between them. The germline V gene encodes CDR1 SNHLY and CDR2 FYNNEI. CDR3 residues: CASSPGPGLGTQYF. CDR3 sequence (DNA): TGTGCCAGCAGCCCGGGACCCGGGTTGGGGACCCAGTACTTC.

This clonotype occurred a few times. This chain joins TRBV7-9 and TRBJ2-1, with a weak D call TRBD2 (5 bases). The CDR3 is made up of 13 amino acids. Germline CDR1 SEHNR, CDR2 FQNEAQ (reference sequence). V was pared by 6 bases and J by 5 bases, with 11 bases between. The CDR3 nucleotides are TGTGCCAGCAGAGTATGGGAGAACAATGAGCAGTTCTTC. Amino acids: CASRVWENNEQFF.

The rearrangement joins TRBV28 to TRBJ2-5, with no clear D. The CDR3 is 13 amino acids. CDR1 MDHEN and CDR2 SYDVKM come from the germline V gene. V lost 3 bases, J lost 6 bases, and 11 bases lay in between. CDR3: CASSFGLAKTQYF. CDR3 bases: TGTGCCAGCAGTTTCGGGTTGGCGAAGACCCAGTACTTC.